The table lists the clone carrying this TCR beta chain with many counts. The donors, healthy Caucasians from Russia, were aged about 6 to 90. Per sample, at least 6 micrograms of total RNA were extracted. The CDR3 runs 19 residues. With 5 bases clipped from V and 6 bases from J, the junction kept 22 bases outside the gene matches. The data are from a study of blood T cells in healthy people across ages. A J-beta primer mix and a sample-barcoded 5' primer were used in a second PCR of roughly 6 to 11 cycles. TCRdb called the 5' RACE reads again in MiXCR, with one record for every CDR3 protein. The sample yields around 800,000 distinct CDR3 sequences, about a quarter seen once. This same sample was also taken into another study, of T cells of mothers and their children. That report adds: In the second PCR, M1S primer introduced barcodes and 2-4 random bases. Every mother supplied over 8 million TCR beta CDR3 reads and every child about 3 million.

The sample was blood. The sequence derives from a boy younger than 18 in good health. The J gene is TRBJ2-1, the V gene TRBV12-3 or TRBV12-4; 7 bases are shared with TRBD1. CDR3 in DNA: TGTGCCAGCAGTGACGGACAGGCTCCCCCCCCGCGCCCCTTCAATGAGCAGTTCTTC. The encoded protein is CASSDGQAPPPRPFNEQFF.